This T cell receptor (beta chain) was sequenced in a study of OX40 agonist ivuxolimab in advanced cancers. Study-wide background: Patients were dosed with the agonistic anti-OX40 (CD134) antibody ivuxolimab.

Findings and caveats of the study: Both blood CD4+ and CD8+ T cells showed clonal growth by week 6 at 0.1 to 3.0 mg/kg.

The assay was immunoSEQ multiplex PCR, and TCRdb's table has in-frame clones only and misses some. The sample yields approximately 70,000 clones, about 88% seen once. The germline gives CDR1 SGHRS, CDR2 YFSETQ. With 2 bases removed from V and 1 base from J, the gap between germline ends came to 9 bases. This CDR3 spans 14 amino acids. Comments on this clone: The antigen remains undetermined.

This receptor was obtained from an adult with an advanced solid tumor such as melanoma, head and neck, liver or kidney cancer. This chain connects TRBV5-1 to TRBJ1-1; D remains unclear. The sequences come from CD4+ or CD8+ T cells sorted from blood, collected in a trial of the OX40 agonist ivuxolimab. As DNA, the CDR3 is TGCGCCAGCAGCTTCGAGGGCCCGAACACTGAAGCTTTCTTT. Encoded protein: CASSFEGPNTEAFF.